This TCR beta chain appears in the sequencing data of a study of regulatory T cells in long-lasting Graves disease. Only a few counts were recorded for this clonotype. iRepertoire HTBI primers and Arm-PCR of CDR3 regions built TCR beta libraries. TCRdb reprocessed the multiplex PCR reads via MiXCR and lists one record per CDR3 protein. The sample shows approximately 540,000 distinct CDR3 sequences, more than 10% of them seen only once. The CDR3 extends over 12 amino acids. The germline CDR1 and CDR2 sequences are GTSNPN and SVGIG (reference sequence). V was pared by 6 bases and J by 9 bases, with 6 bases of the junction left unmatched. This sample's time point: newly diagnosed GD, antithyroid drugs for less than 3 months. From PBMCs, RNA was extracted and then used to make the TCR library. The data also belong to a second study, concerning T cells in Graves' hyperthyroidism and ophthalmopathy. That work adds: Stable disease denoted Graves' hyperthyroidism without ophthalmopathy progression within 18 months. HTBI primers drove first-round RT-PCR of the TCR CDR3.

Sequencing was performed on peripheral blood mononuclear cells (PBMCs), taken at new diagnosis, from a patient treated with antithyroid drugs. The clonotype was recovered from a woman in her thirties with Graves disease. The chain links TRBV30 to TRBJ2-1, with 9 bases aligning to TRBD2. The CDR3 sequence: CACASGISEQFF. The DNA of the CDR3 is TGTGCCTGCGCTAGCGGGATCTCTGAGCAGTTCTTC.